This T cell receptor beta chain was sequenced during a study of Tregs in tolerant kidney transplant recipients (dated by TCRdb to the late 2010s). A note on the overall study: The study used TCRbeta sequencing to identify donor-specific regulatory T cells before combined kidney and bone marrow transplantation, then tracked those cells after transplant. Broader findings and caveats from the paper: Biological reproducibility was not directly addressed, though technical replication error appeared minimal. Expanding Tregs with activated donor B cells appeared to identify the most biologically relevant and donor-specific TCRbeta repertoire. Because the study included only a small number of patients, the results must be confirmed in larger populations and under other immunosuppression protocols. In tolerant patients, donor-specific Tregs expanded more than Tregs overall, which suggests antigen-driven rather than nonspecific expansion. For some patients, the PCR primers changed as time went on, which meant samples from those patients could not be compared with one another at the nucleotide level.

Details on this clone: Its cognate antigen has yet to be identified. No much larger clone is present one base from it, and per-base qualities are unavailable.

Genomic DNA was extracted from sorted cells with the QIAGEN DNeasy Blood and Tissue Kit for TCRbeta CDR3 sequencing. High-throughput TCRbeta CDR3 sequencing, including PCR amplification with bias correction and internal controls, was performed commercially through immunoSEQ. As for the authors' bioinformatics: A unique productive TCRbeta sequence was defined by the CDR3 nucleotide sequence when primers matched, and otherwise by the CDR3 amino acid sequence together with the Vbeta and Jbeta genes. To correct for sorting error, sequences found in more than one sorted population at a frequency ratio of 2:1 or less were discarded, and the remaining shared sequences were assigned to the population with the higher frequency. Donor-reactive sequences were defined as at least 5-fold expanded in CFSE-low cells versus unstimulated cells, with frequency of at least 0.01% in CFSE-low cells. Jensen-Shannon divergence, calculated on the top 100 TCRbeta sequences ranked by frequency, was used to quantify repertoire divergence. When a sample had multiple sequencing runs, each run was corrected for sorting error separately and the runs were then pooled. In TCRdb, the immuneACCESS table is reduced to in-frame sequences with V and J assigned. These tables do not hold every clone; where another copy was compared, an unresolved V gene accounts for under half, and the others remain unexplained. V, J and clone size derive from that table, while D and trimming were established from the DNA sequence. A total of about 100,000 clones appear in this sample, roughly 93% of them only once. The ten largest account for approximately 1.5% of the sample.

Transplants used related donors with nonmyeloablative bone marrow transplantation; mixed chimerism was transient in the human trials. Thawed PBMCs were FACS-sorted into unstimulated Tregs (CD4+CD25+CD127-), CD4+ non-Tregs (CD4+CD25-), CD4 cells and CD8 cells. A few combined kidney and bone marrow transplant recipients from the ITN036ST trial were included as patients, and samples were available only from these trial subjects. Healthy control blood was processed by Ficoll density gradient to PBMCs and cryopreserved; patient PBMCs were collected before and after transplant. Counted from cysteine to phenylalanine, this CDR3 has 15 amino acids. The kept DNA is CDR3 alone, 45 bases in frame from the first base. The germline V and J ends show losses of 10 bases and 3 bases respectively, and no gene match explains 13 bases of the junction. From a lookup of the germline V gene, CDR1 and CDR2 are SNHLY and FYNNEI.

The input for sequencing was CD4+ T cells from blood (PBMCs), taken 12 months after the transplant. The rearranged segments are TRBV2 and TRBJ2-7, and TRBD1 aligns with 9 junction nucleotides. The receptor's source is a human patient who received a combined kidney and bone marrow transplant. After transplantation, some T cells may belong to the graft donor instead of the recipient. The nucleotide sequence is TGTGCCACCTCAATGGCGGGACAGGGTTTCTACGAGCAGTACTTC. It codes for CATSMAGQGFYEQYF.